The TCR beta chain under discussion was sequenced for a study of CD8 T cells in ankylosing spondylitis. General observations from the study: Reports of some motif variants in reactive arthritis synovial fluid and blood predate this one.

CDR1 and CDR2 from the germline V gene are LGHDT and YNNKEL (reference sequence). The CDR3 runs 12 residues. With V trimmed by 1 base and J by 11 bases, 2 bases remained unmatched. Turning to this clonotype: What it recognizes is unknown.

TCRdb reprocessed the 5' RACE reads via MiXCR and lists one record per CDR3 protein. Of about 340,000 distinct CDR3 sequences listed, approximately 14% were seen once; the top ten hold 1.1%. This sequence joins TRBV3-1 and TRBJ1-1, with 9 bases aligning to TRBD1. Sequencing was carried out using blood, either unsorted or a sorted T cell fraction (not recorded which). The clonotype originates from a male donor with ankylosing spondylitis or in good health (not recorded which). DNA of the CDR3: TGTGCCAGCAGCCAAGGAGACAGGGGGGCTTTCTTT. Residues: CASSQGDRGAFF.